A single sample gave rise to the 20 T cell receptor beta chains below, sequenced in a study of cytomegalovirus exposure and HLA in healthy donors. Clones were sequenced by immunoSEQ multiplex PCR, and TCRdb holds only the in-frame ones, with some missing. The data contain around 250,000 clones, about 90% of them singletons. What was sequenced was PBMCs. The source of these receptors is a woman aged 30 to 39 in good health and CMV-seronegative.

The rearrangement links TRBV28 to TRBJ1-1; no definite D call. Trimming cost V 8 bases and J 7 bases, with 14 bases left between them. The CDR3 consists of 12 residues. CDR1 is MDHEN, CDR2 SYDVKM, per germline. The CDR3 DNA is TGTGCCAGCGAAAGGCAGACTGGTGAAGCTTTCTTT. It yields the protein CASERQTGEAFF.

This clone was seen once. The CDR3 region is CASSQDREIGEQYF. The CDR3 DNA sequence: TGCGCCAGCAGCCAAGACCGGGAAATAGGGGAGCAGTACTTC. The chain links TRBV4-3 to TRBJ2-7; maybe TRBD2 (5 bases). Trimming took off 0 bases at V and 7 bases at J, with 13 bases between the two ends. The CDR3 loop spans 14 amino acids. Germline V gene lookup returns CDR1 LGHNA and CDR2 YSLEER.

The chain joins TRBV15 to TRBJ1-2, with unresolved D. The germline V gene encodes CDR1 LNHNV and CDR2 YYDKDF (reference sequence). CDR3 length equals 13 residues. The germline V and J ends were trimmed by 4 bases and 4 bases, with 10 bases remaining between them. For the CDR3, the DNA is TGTGCCACCAGCAACCGGGAGGTCTATGGCTACACCTTC. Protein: CATSNREVYGYTF.

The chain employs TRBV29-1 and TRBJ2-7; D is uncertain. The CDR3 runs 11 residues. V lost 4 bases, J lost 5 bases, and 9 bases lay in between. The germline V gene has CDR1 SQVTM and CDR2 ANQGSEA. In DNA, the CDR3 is TGCAGCGTTGGCCCCGTAGACGAGCAGTACTTC. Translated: CSVGPVDEQYF.

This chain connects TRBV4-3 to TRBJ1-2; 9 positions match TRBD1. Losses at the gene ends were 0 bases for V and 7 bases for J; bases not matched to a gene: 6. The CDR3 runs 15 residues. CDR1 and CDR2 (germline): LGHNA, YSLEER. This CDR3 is CASSQDSGTGRGYTF. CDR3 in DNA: TGCGCCAGCAGCCAAGATAGTGGGACAGGGCGTGGCTACACCTTC.

CDR3: CASSLQGKYNEQFF. Written as DNA, the CDR3 is TGTGCCAGCAGCTTACAGGGGAAATACAATGAGCAGTTCTTC. The chain uses TRBV11-3 and TRBJ2-1, with D perhaps TRBD1 (6 bases). Germline CDR1 reads SGHNT; CDR2 reads YENEEA. This CDR3 contains 14 residues. V dropped 2 bases and J dropped 4 bases, with 9 bases sitting between them.

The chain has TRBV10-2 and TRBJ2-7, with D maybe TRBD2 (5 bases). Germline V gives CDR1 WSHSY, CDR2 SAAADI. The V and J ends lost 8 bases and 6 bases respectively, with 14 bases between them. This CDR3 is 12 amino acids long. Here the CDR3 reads CASAEPGVEQYF. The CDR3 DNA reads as TGCGCCAGCGCCGAACCCGGGGTCGAGCAGTACTTC.

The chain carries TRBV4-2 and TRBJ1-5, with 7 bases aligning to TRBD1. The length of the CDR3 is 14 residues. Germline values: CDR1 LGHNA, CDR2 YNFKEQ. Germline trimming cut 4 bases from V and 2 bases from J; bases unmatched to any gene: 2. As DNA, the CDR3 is TGTGCCAGCAGCCGGGGGACAGGCAATCAGCCCCAGCATTTT. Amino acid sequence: CASSRGTGNQPQHF.

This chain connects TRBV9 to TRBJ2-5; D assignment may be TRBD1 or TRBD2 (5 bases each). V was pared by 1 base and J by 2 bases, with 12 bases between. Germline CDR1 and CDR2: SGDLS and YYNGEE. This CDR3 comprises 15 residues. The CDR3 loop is CASSVNGALQETQYF. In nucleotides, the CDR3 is TGTGCCAGCAGCGTAAACGGGGCCCTACAAGAGACCCAGTACTTC.

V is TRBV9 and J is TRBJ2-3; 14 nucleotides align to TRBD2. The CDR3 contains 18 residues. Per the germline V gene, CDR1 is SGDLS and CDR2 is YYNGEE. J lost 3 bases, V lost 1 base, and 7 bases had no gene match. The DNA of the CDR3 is TGTGCCAGCAGCGTACCCGGGGGGACTAGCGGGAGTACAGATACGCAGTATTTT. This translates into CASSVPGGTSGSTDTQYF.

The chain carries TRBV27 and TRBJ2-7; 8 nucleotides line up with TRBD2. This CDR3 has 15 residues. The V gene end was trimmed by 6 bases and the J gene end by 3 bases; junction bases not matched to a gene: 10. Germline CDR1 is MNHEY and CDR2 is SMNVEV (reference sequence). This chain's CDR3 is CASSRTGGLGYEQYF. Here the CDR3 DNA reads TGTGCCAGCAGCCGAACGGGAGGGCTCGGCTACGAGCAGTACTTC.

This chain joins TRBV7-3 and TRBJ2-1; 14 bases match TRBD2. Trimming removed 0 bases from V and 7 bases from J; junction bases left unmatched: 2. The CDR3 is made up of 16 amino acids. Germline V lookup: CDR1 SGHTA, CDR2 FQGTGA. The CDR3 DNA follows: TGTGCCAGCAGCTTAACGGGGACTAGCGGGAGTAATGAGCAGTTCTTC. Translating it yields CASSLTGTSGSNEQFF.

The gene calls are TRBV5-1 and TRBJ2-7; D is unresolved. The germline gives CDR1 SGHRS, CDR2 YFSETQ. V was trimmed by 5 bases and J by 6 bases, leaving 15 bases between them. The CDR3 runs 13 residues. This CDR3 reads CASSRAVQGEQYF. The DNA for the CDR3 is TGCGCCAGCAGTCGGGCAGTACAAGGCGAGCAGTACTTC.

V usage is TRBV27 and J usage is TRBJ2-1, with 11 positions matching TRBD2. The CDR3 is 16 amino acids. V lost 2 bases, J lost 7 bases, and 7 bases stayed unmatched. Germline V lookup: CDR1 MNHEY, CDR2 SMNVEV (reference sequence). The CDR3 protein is CASSLRVAGGLNEQFF. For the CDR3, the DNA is TGTGCCAGCAGTTTACGGGTAGCGGGAGGGTTGAATGAGCAGTTCTTC.

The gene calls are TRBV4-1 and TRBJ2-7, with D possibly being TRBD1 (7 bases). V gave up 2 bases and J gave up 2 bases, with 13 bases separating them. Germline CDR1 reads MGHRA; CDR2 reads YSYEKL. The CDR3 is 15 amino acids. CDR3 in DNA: TGCGCCAGCAGCCAATCTCGCGGGACAGCCTACGAGCAGTACTTC. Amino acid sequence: CASSQSRGTAYEQYF.

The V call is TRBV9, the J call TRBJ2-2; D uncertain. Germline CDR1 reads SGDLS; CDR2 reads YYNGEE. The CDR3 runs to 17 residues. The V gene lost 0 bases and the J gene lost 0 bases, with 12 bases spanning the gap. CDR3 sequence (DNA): TGTGCCAGCAGCGTAGCTACTGGGGTGACGAACACCGGGGAGCTGTTTTTT. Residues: CASSVATGVTNTGELFF.

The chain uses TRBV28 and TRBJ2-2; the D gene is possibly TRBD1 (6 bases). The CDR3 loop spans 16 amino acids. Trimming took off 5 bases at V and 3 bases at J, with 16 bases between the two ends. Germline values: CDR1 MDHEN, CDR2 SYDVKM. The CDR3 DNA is TGTGCCAGCAGTCCTTATTCGGACAGCGACACCGGGGAGCTGTTTTTT. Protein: CASSPYSDSDTGELFF.

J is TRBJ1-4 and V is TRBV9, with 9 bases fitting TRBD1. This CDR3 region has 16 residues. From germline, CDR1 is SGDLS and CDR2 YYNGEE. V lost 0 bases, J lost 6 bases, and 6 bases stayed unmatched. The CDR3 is CASSVASGTGYEKLFF. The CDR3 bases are TGTGCCAGCAGCGTAGCGTCCGGGACAGGGTATGAAAAACTGTTTTTT. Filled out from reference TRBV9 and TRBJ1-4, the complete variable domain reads DSGVTQTPKHLITATGQRVTLRCSPRSGDLSVYWYQQSLDQGLQFLIQYYNGEERAKGNILERFSAQQFPDLHSELNLSSLELGDSALYFCASSVASGTGYEKLFFGSGTQLSVL.

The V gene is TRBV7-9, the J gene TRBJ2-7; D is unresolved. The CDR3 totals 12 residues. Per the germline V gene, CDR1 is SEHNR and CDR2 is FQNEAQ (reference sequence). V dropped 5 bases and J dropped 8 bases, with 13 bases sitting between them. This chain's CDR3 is CASSEPLSQQYF. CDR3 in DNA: TGTGCCAGCAGCGAGCCCCTATCCCAGCAGTACTTC.

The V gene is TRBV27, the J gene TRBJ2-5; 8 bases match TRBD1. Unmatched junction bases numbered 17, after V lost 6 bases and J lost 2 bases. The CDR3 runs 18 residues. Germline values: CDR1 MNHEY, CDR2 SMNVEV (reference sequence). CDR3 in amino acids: CASSADTTGGQKQETQYF. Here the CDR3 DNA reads TGTGCCAGCAGCGCCGACACTACAGGGGGACAAAAACAAGAGACCCAGTACTTC.